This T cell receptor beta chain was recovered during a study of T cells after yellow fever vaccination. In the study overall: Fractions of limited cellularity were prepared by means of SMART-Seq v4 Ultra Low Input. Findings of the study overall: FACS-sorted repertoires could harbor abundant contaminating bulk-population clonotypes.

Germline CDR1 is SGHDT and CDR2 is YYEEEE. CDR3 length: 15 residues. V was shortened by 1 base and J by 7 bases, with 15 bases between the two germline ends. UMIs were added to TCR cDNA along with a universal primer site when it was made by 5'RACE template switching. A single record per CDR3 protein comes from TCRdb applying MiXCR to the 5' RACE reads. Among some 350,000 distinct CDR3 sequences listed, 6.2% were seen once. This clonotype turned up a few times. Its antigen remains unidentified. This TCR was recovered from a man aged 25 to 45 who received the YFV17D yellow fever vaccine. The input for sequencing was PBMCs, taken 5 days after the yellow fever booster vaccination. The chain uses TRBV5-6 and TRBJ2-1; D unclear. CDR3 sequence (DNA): TGTGCCAGCAGCTTGTCCCAGCTCCTCCTTAATGAGCAGTTCTTC. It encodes CASSLSQLLLNEQFF. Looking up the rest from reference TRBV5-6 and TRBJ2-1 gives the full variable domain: DAGVTQSPTHLIKTRGQQVTLRCSPKSGHDTVSWYQQALGQGPQFIFQYYEEEERQRGNFPDRFSGHQFPNYSSELNVNALLLGDSALYLCASSLSQLLLNEQFFGPGTRLTVL.